The 10 T cell receptor beta chains listed next were all sequenced from one sample in a study of human T cells and chemical hapten exposure. Indicated time point: patch test 3, about 24 weeks after DPC sensitization. Treatment reported: therapeutic diphenylcyclopropenone sensitization with weekly scalp DPC. TCRdb re-called the RACE reads with MiXCR, one entry per CDR3 protein. The sample holds roughly 200,000 distinct CDR3 sequences, more than 20% seen once. The material sequenced was whole blood, taken in connection with sensitization to the hapten diphenylcyclopropenone (DPC). Every receptor here comes from a woman in her thirties or forties with alopecia areata. Some clones in this sample may be carry-over from other donors' samples.

In this sample, this clonotype turned up a few times. The gene calls are TRBV30 and TRBJ1-6; D gene uncertain. The germline V gene has CDR1 GTSNPN and CDR2 SVGIG (reference sequence). The CDR3 runs 15 residues. V lost 4 bases and J 7 bases, leaving 17 bases between the germline ends. The DNA for the CDR3 is TGTGCCTGGACCCTAGCAGGCGGACGAAATTCACCCCTCCACTTT. Translating it yields CAWTLAGGRNSPLHF.

The gene calls are TRBV6-5 and TRBJ1-1, with no clear D. V gave up 0 bases and J gave up 4 bases, with 12 bases separating them. CDR1 and CDR2 from the germline V gene are MNHEY and SVGAGI. This CDR3 has 15 amino acids. CDR3 sequence reads: CASSYSSHSSTEAFF. In nucleotides, the CDR3 is TGTGCCAGCAGTTACTCGAGCCACTCGAGCACTGAAGCTTTCTTT.

This rearrangement joins TRBV7-9 to TRBJ2-3; 9 nucleotides agree with TRBD1. The CDR3 extends over 17 amino acids. With V trimmed by 5 bases and J by 3 bases, 12 bases remained unmatched. Germline loops: CDR1 SEHNR, CDR2 FQNEAQ (reference sequence). DNA of the CDR3: TGTGCCAGCAGCCCGCGGGACAGGGCAGACTCAACAGATACGCAGTATTTT. It codes for CASSPRDRADSTDTQYF.

This clonotype was seen only a few times. The chain links TRBV4-1 to TRBJ2-2, with 7 positions matching TRBD1. Trimming at V came to 4 bases and at J to 10 bases, leaving 9 bases not matched to a gene. In germline, CDR1 is MGHRA, CDR2 YSYEKL. The CDR3 loop spans 14 amino acids. The CDR3 reads CASSRPGQQQELFF. The CDR3 DNA sequence: TGCGCCAGCAGCCGGCCGGGACAGCAGCAGGAGCTGTTTTTT.

This clonotype was seen more than once but under ten times. The rearrangement uses TRBV10-3 and TRBJ2-5, with TRBD1 matching over 11 bases. The V gene end was trimmed by 10 bases and the J gene end by 5 bases; junction bases not matched to a gene: 12. Germline values: CDR1 ENHRY, CDR2 SYGVKD. The CDR3 is 15 residues long. CDR3 amino acids: CATRTGGEAGETQYF. In nucleotides, the CDR3 is TGTGCCACCAGGACAGGGGGCGAGGCCGGGGAGACCCAGTACTTC.

There are a few counts of this clonotype. The V and J genes are TRBV6-2 or TRBV6-3 and TRBJ2-7; a possible D gene is TRBD2 (7 bases). Germline V gives CDR1 MNHEY, CDR2 SVGEGT. The CDR3 spans 15 residues. Trimming took off 4 bases at V and 2 bases at J, with 15 bases between the two ends. CDR3 in amino acids: CASSSLGGPTYEQYF. Here the CDR3 DNA reads TGTGCCAGCAGTTCGCTGGGGGGGCCGACCTACGAGCAGTACTTC.

The CDR3 spells CSAKTPAATDTQYF. The CDR3 region has the DNA TGCAGCGCCAAGACCCCCGCCGCCACAGATACGCAGTATTTT. The genes are TRBV29-1 and TRBJ2-3; no definite D call. This CDR3 spans 14 amino acids. The V end lost 7 bases, the J end lost 2 bases, and 16 bases lay between the germline ends. CDR1 is SQVTM and CDR2 is ANQGSEA in the germline V gene.

This clonotype was counted a few times. The CDR3 DNA reads TGCAGTGCTAGAGACAGGGGAAGGAACACTGAAGCTTTCTTT. As protein: CSARDRGRNTEAFF. The genes are TRBV20-1 and TRBJ1-1; TRBD1 might be the D (6 bases). Trimming shortened V by 0 bases and J by 1 base, and 9 bases separated the two germline ends. The germline V gene encodes CDR1 DFQATT and CDR2 SNEGSKA (reference sequence). The CDR3 is 14 amino acids.

This clonotype was seen a handful of times. The chain is built from TRBV12-3 or TRBV12-4 and TRBJ2-4; D may be TRBD1 or TRBD2 (5 bases each). There are 15 residues in the CDR3. V dropped 3 bases and J dropped 6 bases, with 15 bases sitting between them. The CDR3 nucleotides are TGTGCCAGCAGTTTTGACCCAGGGACCGCAAACATTCAGTACTTC. As protein: CASSFDPGTANIQYF.

This clonotype has only a few counts. The chain couples TRBV6-2 or TRBV6-3 to TRBJ2-7; D not certain. V dropped 6 bases and J dropped 5 bases, with 17 bases sitting between them. Germline loops: CDR1 MNHEY, CDR2 SVGEGT. The CDR3 length is 14 residues. The chain's CDR3 is CASSTPRPPHEQYF. The CDR3, as DNA: TGTGCCAGCAGCACCCCTCGGCCCCCCCACGAGCAGTACTTC.